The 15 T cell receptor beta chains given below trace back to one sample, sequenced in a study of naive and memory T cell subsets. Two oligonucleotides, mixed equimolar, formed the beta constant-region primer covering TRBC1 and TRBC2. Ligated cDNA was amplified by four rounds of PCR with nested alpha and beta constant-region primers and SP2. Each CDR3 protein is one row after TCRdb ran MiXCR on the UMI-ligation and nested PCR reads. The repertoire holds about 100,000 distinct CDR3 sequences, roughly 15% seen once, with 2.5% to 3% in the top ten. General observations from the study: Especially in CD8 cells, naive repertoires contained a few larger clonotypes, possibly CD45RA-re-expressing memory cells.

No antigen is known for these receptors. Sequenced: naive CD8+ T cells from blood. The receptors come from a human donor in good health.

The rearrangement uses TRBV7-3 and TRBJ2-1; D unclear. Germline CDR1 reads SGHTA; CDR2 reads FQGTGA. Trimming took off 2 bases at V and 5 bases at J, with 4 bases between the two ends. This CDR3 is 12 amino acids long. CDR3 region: CASSLLDNEQFF. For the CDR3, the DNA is TGTGCCAGCAGCTTATTGGACAATGAGCAGTTCTTC.

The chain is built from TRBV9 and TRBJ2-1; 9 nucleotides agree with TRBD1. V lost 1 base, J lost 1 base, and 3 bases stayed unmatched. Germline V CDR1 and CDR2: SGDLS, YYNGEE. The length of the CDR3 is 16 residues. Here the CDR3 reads CASSVSGTGSYNEQFF. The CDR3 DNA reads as TGTGCCAGCAGCGTAAGCGGGACAGGGTCCTACAATGAGCAGTTCTTC.

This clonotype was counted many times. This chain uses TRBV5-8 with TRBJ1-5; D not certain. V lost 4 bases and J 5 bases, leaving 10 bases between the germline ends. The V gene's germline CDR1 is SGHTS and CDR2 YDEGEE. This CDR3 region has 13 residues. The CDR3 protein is CASSTRPYQPQHF. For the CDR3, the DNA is TGTGCCAGCAGCACGCGACCTTATCAGCCCCAGCATTTT.

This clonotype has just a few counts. The CDR3 reads CASSQEVGSYEQYF. The CDR3 region has the DNA TGTGCCAGCAGCCAAGAGGTGGGTTCCTACGAGCAGTACTTC. The gene calls are TRBV4-2 and TRBJ2-7; D is uncertain. Germline V gene lookup returns CDR1 LGHNA and CDR2 YNFKEQ. The CDR3 extends over 14 amino acids. The V gene lost 0 bases and the J gene lost 1 base, with 7 bases spanning the gap.

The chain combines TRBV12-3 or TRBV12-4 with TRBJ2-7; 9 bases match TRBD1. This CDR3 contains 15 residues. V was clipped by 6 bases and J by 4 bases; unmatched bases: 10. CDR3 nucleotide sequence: TGTGCCAGCAGCCGTACCGGGACAGGGAAATACGAGCAGTACTTC. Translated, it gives CASSRTGTGKYEQYF.

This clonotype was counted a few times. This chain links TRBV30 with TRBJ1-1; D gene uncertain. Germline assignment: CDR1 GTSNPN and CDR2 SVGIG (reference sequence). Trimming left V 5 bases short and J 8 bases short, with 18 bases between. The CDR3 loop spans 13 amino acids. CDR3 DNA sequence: TGTGCCTGGGAAGGAGGTGCGGGAAAGGAAGCTTTCTTT. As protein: CAWEGGAGKEAFF.

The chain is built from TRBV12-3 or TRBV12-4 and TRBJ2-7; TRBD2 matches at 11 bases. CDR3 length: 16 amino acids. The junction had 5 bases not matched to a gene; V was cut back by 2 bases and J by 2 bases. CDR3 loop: CASSLMTSGMPYEQYF. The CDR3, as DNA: TGTGCCAGCAGTTTAATGACTAGCGGGATGCCCTACGAGCAGTACTTC.

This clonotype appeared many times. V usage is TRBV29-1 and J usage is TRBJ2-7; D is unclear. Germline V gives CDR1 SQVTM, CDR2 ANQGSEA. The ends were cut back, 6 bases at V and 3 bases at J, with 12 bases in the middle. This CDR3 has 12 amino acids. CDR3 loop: CSVEAPGYEQYF. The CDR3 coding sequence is TGCAGCGTCGAGGCACCGGGCTACGAGCAGTACTTC.

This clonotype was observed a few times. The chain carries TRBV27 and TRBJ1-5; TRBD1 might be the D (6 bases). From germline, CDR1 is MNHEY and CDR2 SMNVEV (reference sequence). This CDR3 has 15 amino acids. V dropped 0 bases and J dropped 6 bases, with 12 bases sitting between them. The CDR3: CASSLSPTGSQPQHF. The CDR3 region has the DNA TGTGCCAGCAGTTTATCCCCGACAGGTTCTCAGCCCCAGCATTTT.

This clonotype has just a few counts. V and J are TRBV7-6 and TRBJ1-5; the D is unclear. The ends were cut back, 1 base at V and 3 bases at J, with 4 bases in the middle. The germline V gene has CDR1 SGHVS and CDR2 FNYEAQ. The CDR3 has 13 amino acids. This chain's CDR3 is CASSLELNQPQHF. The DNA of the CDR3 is TGTGCCAGCAGCTTAGAGCTCAATCAGCCCCAGCATTTT.

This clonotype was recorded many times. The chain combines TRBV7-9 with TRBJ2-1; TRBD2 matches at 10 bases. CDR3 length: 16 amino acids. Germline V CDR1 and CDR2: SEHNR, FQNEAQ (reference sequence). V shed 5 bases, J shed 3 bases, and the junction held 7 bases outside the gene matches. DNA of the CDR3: TGTGCCAGCAGCGGTTCCGGACTAGCGGACTACAATGAGCAGTTCTTC. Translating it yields CASSGSGLADYNEQFF.

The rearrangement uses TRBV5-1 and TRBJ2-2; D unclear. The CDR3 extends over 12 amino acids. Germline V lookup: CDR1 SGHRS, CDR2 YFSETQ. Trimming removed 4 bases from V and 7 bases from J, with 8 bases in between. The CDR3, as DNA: TGCGCCAGCAGCCAGTCGGTCGGGGAGCTGTTTTTT. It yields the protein CASSQSVGELFF.

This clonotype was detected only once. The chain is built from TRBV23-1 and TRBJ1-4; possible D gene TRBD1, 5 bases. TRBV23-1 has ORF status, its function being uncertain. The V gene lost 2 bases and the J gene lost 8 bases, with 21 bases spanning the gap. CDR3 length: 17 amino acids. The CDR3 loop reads CASSQLGPDRHLEKLFF. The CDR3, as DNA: TGCGCCAGCAGTCAACTAGGCCCTGACAGACACCTCGAAAAACTGTTTTTT.

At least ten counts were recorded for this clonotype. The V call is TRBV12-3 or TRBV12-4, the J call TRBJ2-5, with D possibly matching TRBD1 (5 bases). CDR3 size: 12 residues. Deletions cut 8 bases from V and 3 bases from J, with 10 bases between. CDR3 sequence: CASWGGKETQYF. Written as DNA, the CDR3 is TGTGCCAGCTGGGGCGGAAAAGAGACCCAGTACTTC.

The CDR3 loop is CASSLGQGIGYTF. As DNA, the CDR3 is TGTGCCAGTAGCCTGGGACAGGGAATTGGCTACACCTTC. V gene TRBV19 combines with J gene TRBJ1-2, with 9 bases that match TRBD1. CDR3 length: 13 amino acids. V trimming: 6 bases; J trimming: 7 bases; junction bases outside the gene matches: 6. Germline V gives CDR1 LNHDA, CDR2 SQIVND (reference sequence).